Shown below are 21 T cell receptor beta chains from a single sample sequenced in a study of regulatory T cells in long-lasting Graves disease. The time point: persistent/refractory GD, antithyroid drugs over 5 years with positive TRAb. Scientists built the TCR library using RNA that was extracted from PBMCs. CDR3 regions were amplified by Arm-PCR using iRepertoire HTBI primers to build TCR beta libraries. TCRdb analysed the multiplex PCR reads with MiXCR anew, one entry per CDR3 protein. The sample includes roughly 400,000 distinct CDR3 sequences, less than 25% seen only once; the top ten take less than 25%. This material consisted of peripheral blood mononuclear cells (PBMCs), taken when the disease was refractory, from a patient treated with antithyroid drugs. The receptors here all came from a female donor with Graves disease.

The chain links TRBV6-1 to TRBJ2-7; 7 bases line up with TRBD2. V dropped 8 bases and J dropped 4; count of bases not matched to a gene: 14. This CDR3 has 15 amino acids. Looked up from germline, CDR1 is MNHNS and CDR2 is SASEGT. The CDR3 sequence is CASLSAGERGYEQYF. The CDR3 nucleotides are TGTGCCAGCCTTAGCGCGGGAGAGAGGGGATACGAGCAGTACTTC.

This clonotype was recorded at least ten times. The chain has TRBV28 and TRBJ1-5; a weak D match, TRBD1 (6 bases). V was pared by 3 bases and J by 9 bases, with 18 bases between. Germline V gene sequence: CDR1 MDHEN, CDR2 SYDVKM. The CDR3 is 15 amino acids. Here the CDR3 reads CASSLLQGIPSPQHF. Here the CDR3 DNA reads TGTGCCAGCAGTTTGTTGCAGGGGATCCCATCGCCCCAGCATTTT.

This clonotype was found a few times. The rearrangement links TRBV6-1 to TRBJ2-2, with TRBD1 as a possible D gene (6 bases). V shed 5 bases and J shed 4 bases, with 14 bases lying between them. The CDR3 covers 15 residues. Looked up from germline, CDR1 is MNHNS and CDR2 is SASEGT. CDR3: CASSNPDRSTGELFF. The CDR3 DNA reads as TGTGCCAGCAGTAATCCCGACAGGAGCACCGGGGAGCTGTTTTTT.

This clonotype was observed many times. The CDR3 loop is CATSDPTTGLDQPQHF. The CDR3 region has the DNA TGTGCCACCAGTGACCCTACAACCGGGCTCGATCAGCCCCAGCATTTT. The rearrangement joins TRBV24-1 to TRBJ1-5; D gene ambiguous. Germline CDR1 and CDR2: KGHDR and SFDVKD. The CDR3 length is 16 residues. V lost 4 bases, J lost 5 bases, and 17 bases lay in between.

This clonotype was detected many times. This sequence joins TRBV6-2 or TRBV6-3 and TRBJ2-5; 7 bases map to TRBD2. Unmatched junction bases numbered 6, after V lost 8 bases and J lost 3 bases. The CDR3 runs 13 residues. Germline lookup yields CDR1 MNHEY and CDR2 SVGEGT. The CDR3 sequence: CASGRDPKETQYF. The CDR3 DNA is TGTGCCAGCGGGAGGGACCCAAAAGAGACCCAGTACTTC.

At least ten counts were recorded for this clonotype. The chain carries TRBV2 and TRBJ1-2, with a possible D match to TRBD1 (6 bases). The germline V gene has CDR1 SNHLY and CDR2 FYNNEI. Trimming cost V 5 bases and J 5 bases, with 15 bases left between them. The CDR3 runs to 14 residues. The CDR3 bases are TGTGCCAGCAGTCAAACCGGGACATCTTATGGCTACACCTTC. Protein sequence: CASSQTGTSYGYTF.

This clonotype was seen at least ten times. This chain connects TRBV7-6 to TRBJ2-1, with D tentatively TRBD1 (6 bases). Germline V CDR1 and CDR2: SGHVS, FNYEAQ. CDR3 length: 16 residues. V was shortened by 1 base and J by 2 bases, with 12 bases between the two germline ends. The CDR3 protein is CASSLVWQGPYNEQFF. CDR3 DNA sequence: TGTGCCAGCAGCTTAGTTTGGCAGGGGCCCTACAATGAGCAGTTCTTC.

This clonotype was seen many times. V is TRBV6-4 and J is TRBJ2-7, with D perhaps TRBD2 (6 bases). Trimming removed 5 bases at V and 0 bases at J, with 14 bases between. Germline V gene lookup returns CDR1 MRHNA and CDR2 SNTAGT. This CDR3 is built from 15 residues. The CDR3 is CASSPSGSSSYEQYF. DNA of the CDR3: TGTGCCAGCAGTCCGAGCGGGTCCAGCTCCTACGAGCAGTACTTC.

For the CDR3, the DNA is TGTGCCAGCAGCGACCCCGGCTCCTACGAGCAGTACTTC. Translated: CASSDPGSYEQYF. The gene calls are TRBV5-5 and TRBJ2-7; D is unclear. Germline CDR1 SGHKS, CDR2 YYEKEE (reference sequence). V was shortened by 4 bases and J by 0 bases, with 8 bases between the two germline ends. The CDR3 runs to 13 residues. Full variable domain (remainder filled in from reference TRBV5-5 and TRBJ2-7): DAGVTQSPTHLIKTRGQQVTLRCSPISGHKSVSWYQQVLGQGPQFIFQYYEKEERGRGNFPDRFSARQFPNYSSELNVNALLLGDSALYLCASSDPGSYEQYFGPGTRLTVT.

This clonotype turned up a few times. V usage is TRBV20-1 and J usage is TRBJ2-2; 8 bases are a match to TRBD1. Germline V gene sequence: CDR1 DFQATT, CDR2 SNEGSKA (reference sequence). This CDR3 has 14 amino acids. The J segment lost 7 bases and the V segment lost 1 base, leaving 5 bases of the junction unmatched. The CDR3 bases are TGCAGTGCTAGAGCCCGACAGGGGATCGGGGAGCTGTTTTTT. Its protein product is CSARARQGIGELFF.

A few counts support this clonotype. The chain carries TRBV5-1 and TRBJ1-2, with D perhaps TRBD1 (6 bases). The CDR3 length is 15 residues. In germline, CDR1 is SGHRS, CDR2 YFSETQ. The V end was cut by 4 bases, the J end by 4 bases, with 17 bases between. In DNA, the CDR3 is TGCGCCAGCAGCACTGGTGTGGCAGGGGCCTATGGCTACACCTTC. Its translation: CASSTGVAGAYGYTF.

Notes on this clonotype: A junction boundary mismatches the germline segment, possibly from a read error. V and J are TRBV6-4 and TRBJ2-2, with D unresolved. Per germline, CDR1 MRHNA and CDR2 SNTAGT. The CDR3 length is 19 residues. The CDR3 here is CASSYSILGRVANTGELFF. The CDR3 nucleotides read TGTGCCAGCAGTTACTCGATTTTAGGGCGAGTTGCGAACACCGGGGAGCTGTTTTTT.

The chain combines TRBV6-4 with TRBJ2-2; 8 bases align to TRBD2. Germline CDR1 MRHNA, CDR2 SNTAGT. V shed 0 bases, J shed 4 bases, and the junction held 7 bases outside the gene matches. This CDR3 contains 17 residues. CDR3 region: CASSDSTGGPGTGELFF. DNA of the CDR3: TGTGCCAGCAGTGACTCAACGGGAGGGCCGGGCACCGGGGAGCTGTTTTTT.

The gene calls are TRBV30 and TRBJ2-4; D is ambiguous. Germline loops: CDR1 GTSNPN, CDR2 SVGIG (reference sequence). Trimming left V 2 bases short and J 0 bases short, with 14 bases between. The CDR3 sequence is 16 residues long. CDR3 loop: CAWSPSIRVAKNIQYF. The DNA for the CDR3 is TGTGCCTGGAGTCCAAGCATCCGGGTAGCCAAAAACATTCAGTACTTC.

A note on this clonotype: A far larger clone is just one base off, so this is likely a read error. V and J are TRBV6-1 and TRBJ1-1; D remains unclear. V was trimmed by 5 bases and J by 4 bases, leaving 11 bases between them. CDR1 MNHNS and CDR2 SASEGT come from the germline V gene. This CDR3 spans 13 amino acids. The CDR3 here is CASSSWTSTEAFF. CDR3 in DNA: TGTGCCAGCAGTTCTTGGACGAGCACTGAAGCTTTCTTT.

This clonotype was detected many times. This rearrangement joins TRBV6-1 to TRBJ1-5, with D unclear. Germline CDR1 reads MNHNS; CDR2 reads SASEGT. This CDR3 has 13 residues. Trimming stripped 6 bases from V and 2 bases from J, with 8 bases between. The CDR3 is CASSHGGNQPQHF. CDR3 DNA sequence: TGTGCCAGCAGCCACGGGGGCAATCAGCCCCAGCATTTT.

This clonotype was recorded many times. The genes are TRBV28 and TRBJ1-6; D gene unclear. The CDR3 runs to 15 residues. V gave up 8 bases and J gave up 0 bases, with 11 bases separating them. Per germline, CDR1 MDHEN and CDR2 SYDVKM. CDR3 sequence reads: CASAPDSSYNSPLHF. CDR3 nucleotides: TGTGCCAGCGCCCCTGATAGCTCCTATAATTCACCCCTCCACTTT.

This clonotype was found many times. The rearrangement links TRBV28 to TRBJ2-5, with D perhaps TRBD1 or TRBD2 (6 bases each). This CDR3 has 14 amino acids. Between the trimmed V and J ends, which lost 7 bases and 4 bases, there was a span of 16 bases. Germline CDR1 MDHEN, CDR2 SYDVKM. CDR3: CASIDGGPGETQYF. CDR3 nucleotide sequence: TGTGCCAGCATTGACGGGGGCCCAGGAGAGACCCAGTACTTC.

This clonotype was observed a handful of times. This chain links TRBV19 with TRBJ1-5; perhaps TRBD1 as D (6 bases). Germline V gene data show CDR1 as LNHDA and CDR2 as SQIVND (reference sequence). V gave up 5 bases and J gave up 7 bases, with 12 bases separating them. The CDR3 runs to 13 residues. CDR3 sequence reads: CASSGTRRQPQHF. The CDR3 DNA reads TGTGCCAGTAGTGGGACAAGGCGCCAGCCCCAGCATTTT.

V gene TRBV6-1 combines with J gene TRBJ1-1; D is unclear. Germline CDR1 is MNHNS and CDR2 is SASEGT. Trimming cost V 1 base and J 4 bases, with 13 bases left between them. The CDR3 spans 15 residues. CDR3 sequence (DNA): TGTGCCAGCAGTGAAGAATGGCAGCCGAGCACTGAAGCTTTCTTT. As protein: CASSEEWQPSTEAFF.

This clonotype was observed at least ten times. V usage is TRBV14 and J usage is TRBJ1-6; 8 positions match TRBD1. The CDR3 extends over 15 amino acids. Germline CDR1 is SGHDN and CDR2 is FVKESK. Trimming cost V 4 bases and J 7 bases; bases outside gene matches: 6. This chain's CDR3 is CASSLTGANNSPLHF. The CDR3 DNA follows: TGTGCCAGCAGCCTGACAGGGGCGAACAATTCACCCCTCCACTTT.